These 10 T cell receptor beta chains share one sample of origin, sequenced in a study of low-dose radiotherapy and immunotherapy resistance in tumors. Primers targeting TRAV and TRBV primed first-strand cDNA, covering alpha and beta chains. The authors amplified TCRs for around 20 PCR cycles with a constant-region primer and a V-primer adapter. TCRdb re-called the reads with MiXCR, one entry per CDR3 protein. The sample lists more than 9,000 distinct CDR3 sequences; approximately 72% were seen once. These receptors originate from a human donor with advanced metastatic prostate, ovarian, gallbladder or colorectal cancer (not recorded which). This table probably holds off-target reads from a library built for another chain.

This clonotype was observed a few times. The V gene is TRBV3-1, the J gene TRBJ2-1; D ambiguous. Germline CDR1 is LGHDT and CDR2 is YNNKEL (reference sequence). V lost 0 bases to trimming and J lost 4 bases, with 7 bases between them. This CDR3 has 14 amino acids. Here the CDR3 DNA reads TGTGCCAGCAGCCAAGACCGGCAATACAATGAGCAGTTCTTC. It codes for CASSQDRQYNEQFF.

The genes are TRBV20-1 and TRBJ2-3; 11 bases align to TRBD2. Germline V gives CDR1 DFQATT, CDR2 SNEGSKA (reference sequence). J gave up 0 bases and V 0 bases, and 8 bases lay outside the gene matches. The CDR3 has 18 residues. This CDR3 is CSARDQKGTSGSTDTQYF. In DNA, the CDR3 is TGCAGTGCTAGAGATCAGAAAGGGACTAGCGGCAGCACAGATACGCAGTATTTT.

This rearrangement joins TRBV12-3 or TRBV12-4 to TRBJ1-1; D is ambiguous. The V end was cut by 3 bases, the J end by 6 bases, with 8 bases between. The CDR3 is 12 residues long. The CDR3 DNA reads as TGTGCCAGCAGTTTGTTTGGGGCTGAAGCTTTCTTT. The encoded protein is CASSLFGAEAFF.

J is TRBJ2-2 and V is TRBV28; 7 bases fit TRBD2. The CDR3 covers 15 residues. V shed 8 bases and J 6 bases; nucleotides not matched to a gene: 12. Germline CDR1 MDHEN, CDR2 SYDVKM. CDR3 nucleotides: TGTGCCAGCTTGGGGGGGGGAGCGGAGTCCGGGGAGCTGTTTTTT. It codes for CASLGGGAESGELFF.

V usage is TRBV2 and J usage is TRBJ2-3, with a weak D call TRBD2 (5 bases). The ends were cut back, 7 bases at V and 11 bases at J, with 13 bases in the middle. The CDR3 consists of 11 residues. Germline loops: CDR1 SNHLY, CDR2 FYNNEI. CDR3 amino acids: CASTEGVLQYF. CDR3 coding DNA: TGTGCCAGCACTGAGGGTGTACTGCAGTATTTT. The full variable domain, rest sourced from reference TRBV2 and TRBJ2-3, is EPEVTQTPSHQVTQMGQEVILRCVPISNHLYFYWYRQILGQKVEFLVSFYNNEISEKSEIFDDQFSVERPDGSNFTLKIRSTKLEDSAMYFCASTEGVLQYFGPGTRLTVL.

The chain uses TRBV28 and TRBJ2-7; D may be TRBD1 (5 bases). The germline gives CDR1 MDHEN, CDR2 SYDVKM. Trimming removed 4 bases from V and 5 bases from J, with 12 bases in between. The CDR3 totals 13 residues. The CDR3 DNA sequence: TGTGCCAGCAGTTCCCGACAGTTGCACGAGCAGTACTTC. This sequence encodes CASSSRQLHEQYF. Using reference TRBV28 and TRBJ2-7 for the parts outside the CDR3, the full variable domain is DVKVTQSSRYLVKRTGEKVFLECVQDMDHENMFWYRQDPGLGLRLIYFSYDVKMKEKGDIPEGYSVSREKKERFSLILESASTNQTSMYLCASSSRQLHEQYFGPGTRLTVT.

The rearrangement joins TRBV28 to TRBJ2-7; TRBD1 matches at 9 bases. Germline assignment: CDR1 MDHEN and CDR2 SYDVKM. The junction had 6 bases not matched to a gene; V was cut back by 8 bases and J by 4 bases. The CDR3 is made up of 13 amino acids. CDR3 in DNA: TGTGCCAGCGTGAGGGGACAGGGATACGAGCAGTACTTC. Translated: CASVRGQGYEQYF.

The table lists this clonotype with a few counts. The chain couples TRBV28 to TRBJ2-3; D is perhaps TRBD2 (6 bases). Trimming removed 3 bases at V and 0 bases at J, with 10 bases between. Germline CDR1 is MDHEN and CDR2 is SYDVKM. The CDR3 has 15 residues. The CDR3, as DNA: TGTGCCAGCAGTTTCGGTCGGGGGAGCACAGATACGCAGTATTTT. Encoded protein: CASSFGRGSTDTQYF.

V and J are TRBV2 and TRBJ1-2; TRBD1 matches 10 bases. The V gene's germline CDR1 is SNHLY and CDR2 FYNNEI. Trimming took 9 bases from V and 6 from J; bases not matched to a gene: 10. CDR3 length: 14 amino acids. Here the CDR3 reads CARGLRDRGDGYTF. The CDR3 coding sequence is TGTGCCAGGGGGCTCCGGGACAGGGGAGATGGCTACACCTTC.

The rearrangement joins TRBV3-1 to TRBJ1-1; TRBD1 aligns across 8 bases. CDR3 size: 16 residues. The trim removed 3 bases at V and 4 bases at J, leaving 10 bases unmatched. CDR1 is LGHDT and CDR2 is YNNKEL in the germline V gene (reference sequence). The CDR3 protein is CASSQTGTGSTTEAFF. CDR3 DNA sequence: TGTGCCAGCAGCCAGACCGGGACAGGCTCAACCACTGAAGCTTTCTTT.